Included here is one T cell receptor (beta chain) sequence, with context. The target antigen is unknown. The record originates from a study of cytomegalovirus exposure and HLA in healthy donors. Study-wide background: Genotyping of 398 donors showed that about 83% belonged to the Caucasian-associated ancestry cluster. Study outcomes and limitations: Being indistinguishable, some V segments were excluded, TRBV6-2 and TRBV6-3 among them.

Use of 60 Vbeta and 13 Jbeta primers characterized the PCR. The table came from immunoSEQ multiplex PCR; TCRdb's copy has only in-frame clones and leaves some out. The sample table includes 220,000 or so clones. Trimming removed 3 bases from V and 12 bases from J, with 6 bases in between. The germline V gene has CDR1 DFQATT and CDR2 SNEGSKA (reference sequence). CDR3 size: 9 residues. This chain links TRBV20-1 with TRBJ2-1, with no clear D. This receptor was taken from a girl aged 2 to 9 in good health and CMV-seropositive. Material: PBMCs. This CDR3 reads CSASSRQFF. The CDR3 DNA sequence: TGCAGTGCTAGCTCCCGGCAGTTCTTC.